This record concerns one T cell receptor beta chain sequence. This sample was taken from a study of cytomegalovirus exposure and HLA in healthy donors. The V gene lost 7 bases and the J gene lost 2 bases, with 12 bases spanning the gap. In germline, CDR1 is SQVTM, CDR2 ANQGSEA. The CDR3 is 12 amino acids. 60 Vbeta and 13 Jbeta primers were used in PCR. Only in-frame clones appear in the TCRdb table, and some are missing; sequencing was by immunoSEQ multiplex PCR. This sample's table reports more than 200,000 clones. The sample taken for sequencing was PBMCs. The chain links TRBV29-1 to TRBJ2-7; TRBD1 is a possible D gene (6 bases). This receptor was taken from a woman in her twenties or thirties in good health and CMV-seropositive. CDR3 DNA sequence: TGCAGCGCCAGAGACAGGCCCTACGAGCAGTACTTC. This codes for CSARDRPYEQYF.